The clone carrying this TCR beta chain was observed many times. Its target is unknown. This sample stems from a study of T-cell reconstitution after alpha-beta-depleted transplantation in children. Molecular barcoding with unique molecular identifiers was used for the TCRbeta library. TCRdb reprocessed the PCR reads with MiXCR, giving one entry per CDR3 protein. The sample includes about 160,000 distinct CDR3 sequences, around 10% of them seen just once. Whole-study findings and limits: Some patients' high day-60 TCRbeta diversity was attributed to recipient cells surviving conditioning. Most T-cell counts and diversity one year after the transplant came from T cells that were newly produced. Alpha-beta T cells present about two months after transplant were reported to originate from several hundred expanded graft clones.

The V gene's germline CDR1 is SGHVS and CDR2 FQNEAQ. The CDR3 has 15 residues. Trimming stripped 2 bases from V and 1 base from J, with 12 bases between. The chain combines TRBV7-8 with TRBJ2-7; tentative D call: TRBD1 (6 bases). The starting material was PBMCs, obtained before TCRalphabeta/CD19-depleted stem cell transplant. This TCR was sampled from a boy younger than 10 with acute myeloid leukemia, due to receive a stem cell transplant. The CDR3 DNA reads as TGTGCCAGCAGCTTATTCCCAGGACAGTCCTACGAGCAGTACTTC. Protein sequence: CASSLFPGQSYEQYF.